One and the same sample provided the 30 T cell receptor beta chains below, sequenced in a study of cytomegalovirus exposure and HLA in healthy donors. The PCR contained 60 Vbeta and 13 Jbeta primers. Measured with immunoSEQ multiplex PCR; TCRdb has only the in-frame clones, and not every one. The sample carries about 160,000 clones, 80% recorded once. Sequenced material: PBMCs. The receptors come from a woman aged 45-60 years in good health and CMV-seropositive.

The chain couples TRBV6-1 to TRBJ2-7; 8 bases fit TRBD2. Germline-derived CDR1 and CDR2 are MNHNS and SASEGT. J gave up 0 bases and V 8 bases, and 9 bases lay outside the gene matches. The CDR3 has 15 residues. The CDR3, as DNA: TGTGCCAGCTATCGGGGGGGGGTAAGCTCCTACGAGCAGTACTTC. The encoded protein is CASYRGGVSSYEQYF.

This chain connects TRBV5-5 to TRBJ2-3, with 8 bases fitting TRBD2. The CDR3 consists of 14 residues. Germline-derived CDR1 and CDR2 are SGHKS and YYEKEE (reference sequence). Trimming removed 4 bases from V and 6 bases from J; junction bases left unmatched: 7. The CDR3 region is CASSLSGAGDTQYF. The CDR3, as DNA: TGTGCCAGCAGCCTTAGCGGGGCGGGGGATACGCAGTATTTT.

V and J are TRBV4-3 and TRBJ2-5; D unclear. CDR1 is LGHNA and CDR2 is YSLEER in the germline V gene. The CDR3 has 13 amino acids. Trimming removed 2 bases at V and 2 bases at J, with 6 bases between. The CDR3 is CASSQQVQETQYF. The DNA of the CDR3 is TGCGCCAGCAGCCAACAGGTTCAAGAGACCCAGTACTTC.

V gene TRBV7-2 combines with J gene TRBJ2-5; D is possibly TRBD1 (6 bases). V shed 3 bases and J shed 2 bases, with 13 bases lying between them. Germline CDR1 reads SGHTA; CDR2 reads FQGNSA. The CDR3 contains 15 residues. CDR3 DNA sequence: TGTGCCAGCAGCTTTACGTCGCAGGGGCAAGAGACCCAGTACTTC. Translated: CASSFTSQGQETQYF.

DNA for the CDR3: TGTGCCAGCAGCCCGGGACAGATCTATGGCTACACCTTC. Protein product: CASSPGQIYGYTF. The J gene is TRBJ1-2, the V gene TRBV7-9; the match to TRBD1 covers 7 bases. Germline lookup yields CDR1 SEHNR and CDR2 FQNEAQ (reference sequence). J lost 4 bases, V lost 5 bases, and 4 bases had no gene match. The CDR3 runs to 13 residues.

J is TRBJ1-1 and V is TRBV18; the D gene is possibly TRBD1 (5 bases). V was trimmed by 3 bases and J by 1 base, leaving 12 bases between them. The CDR3 runs to 15 residues. Germline V CDR1 and CDR2: KGHSH, LQKENI. This CDR3 is CASSPRQITNTEAFF. CDR3 in DNA: TGTGCCAGCTCACCTCGACAGATAACGAACACTGAAGCTTTCTTT.

This chain uses TRBV7-2 with TRBJ2-1, with D perhaps matching TRBD2 (8 bases). This CDR3 contains 16 residues. V was clipped by 6 bases and J by 7 bases, with 22 bases between them. Germline V gene data show CDR1 as SGHTA and CDR2 as FQGNSA. The DNA of the CDR3 is TGTGCCAGCAGTCAGGGGGACGGGAGGGCCACAAATGAGCAGTTCTTC. This sequence encodes CASSQGDGRATNEQFF. Combining the CDR3 with reference TRBV7-2 and TRBJ2-1 gives the whole variable domain GAGVSQSPSNKVTEKGKDVELRCDPISGHTALYWYRQSLGQGLEFLIYFQGNSAPDKSGLPSDRFSAERTGGSVSTLTIQRTQQEDSAVYLCASSQGDGRATNEQFFGPGTRLTVL.

The V and J genes are TRBV7-9 and TRBJ1-1; D is unclear. Germline assignment: CDR1 SEHNR and CDR2 FQNEAQ (reference sequence). The length of the CDR3 is 12 residues. Trimming removed 6 bases at V and 7 bases at J, with 12 bases between. The CDR3 sequence is CASSFAGNEAFF. The CDR3, as DNA: TGTGCCAGCAGTTTCGCCGGGAATGAAGCTTTCTTT.

This clone was seen once. This rearrangement joins TRBV7-8 to TRBJ2-1, with 7 positions matching TRBD2. Per the germline V gene, CDR1 is SGHVS and CDR2 is FQNEAQ. V gave up 4 bases and J gave up 1 base; unmatched junction bases: 7. The CDR3 has 16 residues. For the CDR3, the DNA is TGTGCCAGCAGCTCCTTATGGGGGGGGTCCTACAATGAGCAGTTCTTC. It codes for CASSSLWGGSYNEQFF.

The DNA of the CDR3 is TGCGCCAGCAGCTTGGCAGGGGGAAACACCATATATTTT. It codes for CASSLAGGNTIYF. The gene calls are TRBV5-1 and TRBJ1-3, with TRBD1 as a possible D gene (5 bases). CDR1 is SGHRS, CDR2 YFSETQ, per germline. The length of the CDR3 is 13 residues. V was clipped by 0 bases and J by 4 bases, with 5 bases between them.

This clone appeared a few times. The chain is built from TRBV18 and TRBJ2-2; 9 bases are shared with TRBD2. This CDR3 has 14 residues. The germline CDR1 and CDR2 sequences are KGHSH and LQKENI. The J segment lost 8 bases and the V segment lost 10 bases, leaving 11 bases of the junction unmatched. As DNA, the CDR3 is TGTGCCATCCCTCCGCGGGGGGGATCAGGGGAGCTGTTTTTT. This sequence encodes CAIPPRGGSGELFF. The variable domain in full, with the rest retrieved from reference TRBV18 and TRBJ2-2, is NAGVMQNPRHLVRRRGQEARLRCSPMKGHSHVYWYRQLPEEGLKFMVYLQKENIIDESGMPKERFSAEFPKEGPSILRIQQVVRGDSAAYFCAIPPRGGSGELFFGEGSRLTVL.

This clone was seen a single time. The same CDR3 can be traced to other DNA sequences in this sample. V is TRBV19 and J is TRBJ2-5; D might be TRBD2 (5 bases). Trimming shortened V by 3 bases and J by 5 bases, and 10 bases separated the two germline ends. CDR3 length: 13 amino acids. The germline CDR1 and CDR2 sequences are LNHDA and SQIVND (reference sequence). DNA of the CDR3: TGTGCCAGTAGTATCGTCGAGGGCGAGACCCAGTACTTC. Translating gives CASSIVEGETQYF.

The genes are TRBV9 and TRBJ2-3; 8 nucleotides match TRBD1. V was clipped by 4 bases and J by 3 bases; unmatched bases: 4. Germline values: CDR1 SGDLS, CDR2 YYNGEE. CDR3 length: 14 residues. CDR3: CASSTWTGTDTQYF. CDR3 in DNA: TGTGCCAGCAGCACATGGACAGGGACAGATACGCAGTATTTT.

This sequence joins TRBV5-1 and TRBJ2-4; 7 nucleotides agree with TRBD1. V lost 2 bases and J lost 4; bases outside the gene matches: 6. CDR3 size: 15 residues. In germline, CDR1 is SGHRS, CDR2 YFSETQ. DNA for the CDR3: TGCGCCAGCAGCTTAGCTGGACAGGTAAAAAACATTCAGTACTTC. Its protein is CASSLAGQVKNIQYF.

This sequence joins TRBV2 and TRBJ2-1; TRBD2 is a possible D gene (6 bases). Germline V gene lookup returns CDR1 SNHLY and CDR2 FYNNEI. V lost 5 bases and J lost 7, with 15 bases in between. The CDR3 is 14 amino acids. The CDR3 is CASSSLGGANEQFF. CDR3 sequence (DNA): TGTGCCAGCAGTTCCTTAGGAGGGGCAAATGAGCAGTTCTTC. Complete variable domain (other parts from reference TRBV2 and TRBJ2-1): EPEVTQTPSHQVTQMGQEVILRCVPISNHLYFYWYRQILGQKVEFLVSFYNNEISEKSEIFDDQFSVERPDGSNFTLKIRSTKLEDSAMYFCASSSLGGANEQFFGPGTRLTVL.

The chain is built from TRBV9 and TRBJ2-4; 9 bases line up with TRBD2. V lost 4 bases to trimming and J lost 0 bases; unmatched junction nucleotides: 11. The length of the CDR3 is 18 residues. CDR1 and CDR2 from the germline V gene are SGDLS and YYNGEE. For the CDR3, the DNA is TGTGCCAGCAGCATGACTAGCGGTCCCGGGGGAGCCAAAAACATTCAGTACTTC. Its translation: CASSMTSGPGGAKNIQYF.

This clone is a singleton in its sample. The chain is built from TRBV15 and TRBJ2-7; 8 positions agree with TRBD1. V lost 1 base and J lost 2; bases outside the gene matches: 7. The CDR3 extends over 16 amino acids. The V gene's germline CDR1 is LNHNV and CDR2 YYDKDF (reference sequence). Here the CDR3 reads CATSRGGQGSPYEQYF. The CDR3 coding sequence is TGTGCCACCAGCAGAGGCGGACAGGGCTCCCCCTACGAGCAGTACTTC.

The gene calls are TRBV18 and TRBJ1-1; 9 positions match TRBD1. The CDR3 covers 16 residues. Germline trimming cut 3 bases from V and 4 bases from J; bases unmatched to any gene: 9. Germline CDR1 is KGHSH and CDR2 is LQKENI. For the CDR3, the DNA is TGTGCCAGCTCACCCGTCCCGACAGGGGGTGCCACTGAAGCTTTCTTT. Translating gives CASSPVPTGGATEAFF.

This chain connects TRBV7-9 to TRBJ2-7, with 7 bases that match TRBD2. Germline-derived CDR1 and CDR2 are SEHNR and FQNEAQ (reference sequence). The ends lost 2 bases at V and 2 bases at J; junction bases unmatched: 3. The CDR3 loop spans 14 amino acids. In DNA, the CDR3 is TGTGCCAGCAGCTTATACGGGGGGACCTACGAGCAGTACTTC. Protein product: CASSLYGGTYEQYF. The full variable domain, rest sourced from reference TRBV7-9 and TRBJ2-7, is DTGVSQNPRHKITKRGQNVTFRCDPISEHNRLYWYRQTLGQGPEFLTYFQNEAQLEKSRLLSDRFSAERPKGSFSTLEIQRTEQGDSAMYLCASSLYGGTYEQYFGPGTRLTVT.

The chain employs TRBV28 and TRBJ1-2; 7 nucleotides align to TRBD1. Trimming took 4 bases from V and 6 from J; bases not matched to a gene: 5. In germline, CDR1 is MDHEN, CDR2 SYDVKM. The CDR3 sequence is 13 residues long. The DNA for the CDR3 is TGTGCCAGCAGTTCTGACAGGGCCCATGGCTACACCTTC. It specifies CASSSDRAHGYTF.

The V and J genes are TRBV4-3 and TRBJ2-4; D perhaps matches TRBD1 (6 bases). This CDR3 is built from 21 residues. The V end was cut by 0 bases, the J end by 0 bases, with 24 bases between. Germline V gene lookup returns CDR1 LGHNA and CDR2 YSLEER. The CDR3 region is CASSQDSLGAGTTLAKNIQYF. The CDR3 nucleotides read TGCGCCAGCAGCCAAGATAGCCTCGGGGCAGGGACAACGCTAGCCAAAAACATTCAGTACTTC.

This clone was seen once. This chain connects TRBV7-3 to TRBJ2-2, with D perhaps matching TRBD2 (5 bases). Germline V lookup: CDR1 SGHTA, CDR2 FQGTGA. The V end lost 5 bases, the J end lost 2 bases, and 15 bases lay between the germline ends. CDR3 size: 16 residues. The CDR3 region has the DNA TGTGCCAGCAGCCGCTATGTGCTAGCAAACACCGGGGAGCTGTTTTTT. It encodes CASSRYVLANTGELFF.

This clone was seen only a few times. This chain joins TRBV7-6 and TRBJ2-1, with a tentative D call TRBD2 (6 bases). V was trimmed by 5 bases and J by 8 bases, leaving 13 bases between them. Germline assignment: CDR1 SGHVS and CDR2 FNYEAQ. The CDR3 loop spans 13 amino acids. CDR3 residues: CASSRRLEDEQFF. The CDR3 DNA reads as TGTGCCAGCAGCCGTCGACTAGAGGATGAGCAGTTCTTC.

The chain uses TRBV5-1 and TRBJ2-6; a possible D gene is TRBD2 (6 bases). Germline V gene sequence: CDR1 SGHRS, CDR2 YFSETQ. V shed 8 bases and J shed 2 bases, with 8 bases lying between them. CDR3 length: 13 residues. The CDR3 nucleotides are TGCGCCAGTGGGGAGGCTGGGGCCAACGTCCTGACTTTC. Protein: CASGEAGANVLTF.

V is TRBV4-3 and J is TRBJ2-5, with 14 nucleotides matching TRBD2. The closer fit of TRBJ2-7 to the DNA end suggests the J call may be wrong. Germline V gene sequence: CDR1 LGHNA, CDR2 YSLEER. CDR3 size: 19 residues. DNA for the CDR3: TGCGCCAGCAGCCAACGGACCGGGACTAGCGGGAGACTTGCCTACGAGCAGTACTTC. Protein product: CASSQRTGTSGRLAYEQYF.

The V call is TRBV10-3, the J call TRBJ2-1; 7 bases map to TRBD1. The CDR3 length is 14 residues. After removal of 2 bases from V and 5 bases from J, the junction contained 3 bases not matched to a gene. Germline values: CDR1 ENHRY, CDR2 SYGVKD. The CDR3 nucleotides are TGTGCCATCAGTGAGATGCAGGGGGACAATGAGCAGTTCTTC. The encoded protein is CAISEMQGDNEQFF.

This clone has just a few counts. The genes are TRBV5-4 and TRBJ2-1, with 12 nucleotides matching TRBD2. The CDR3 consists of 15 residues. Germline V CDR1 and CDR2: SGHNT, YYREEE (reference sequence). Losses at the gene ends were 4 bases for V and 5 bases for J; bases not matched to a gene: 4. CDR3 DNA: TGTGCCAGCAGCGGTAGGACTAGCGGGGACAATGAGCAGTTCTTC. Its translation: CASSGRTSGDNEQFF.

This chain uses TRBV5-4 with TRBJ2-5; possibly TRBD1 for D (5 bases). The DNA matches TRBJ2-7 better at its end, which makes the J call doubtful. The CDR3 is 17 residues long. The germline V gene encodes CDR1 SGHNT and CDR2 YYREEE (reference sequence). CDR3 bases: TGTGCCAGCAGCTTTTTGCAATTCGGACACCAGGCCTACGAGCAGTACTTC. Residues: CASSFLQFGHQAYEQYF.

The chain links TRBV5-1 to TRBJ1-5; D might be TRBD1 (6 bases). The CDR3 contains 16 residues. V was shortened by 0 bases and J by 0 bases, with 10 bases between the two germline ends. The germline V gene has CDR1 SGHRS and CDR2 YFSETQ. The CDR3 spells CASSLGAGDSNQPQHF. The CDR3 DNA reads as TGCGCCAGCAGCTTGGGGGCAGGGGATAGCAATCAGCCCCAGCATTTT.

The chain carries TRBV6-5 and TRBJ2-1; D perhaps matches TRBD2 (6 bases). The V end was cut by 6 bases, the J end by 1 base, with 13 bases between. The CDR3 is 15 amino acids. Germline V CDR1 and CDR2: MNHEY, SVGAGI. This CDR3 is CASSSYRGSYNEQFF. CDR3 coding DNA: TGTGCCAGCAGCTCCTATCGGGGGTCCTACAATGAGCAGTTCTTC.